What follows are 3 T cell receptor beta chains derived from one specimen sequenced in a study of blood T cells in healthy people across ages. Primed by a sample-barcoded 5' primer and a J-beta primer mix, a second PCR proceeded for 7 to 11 cycles. Each CDR3 protein gets one entry after TCRdb re-called the 5' RACE reads with MiXCR. The table has 1.5 million or so distinct CDR3 sequences, around 39% seen once. Source material: blood. Every receptor here comes from a woman under 30 in good health.

This clonotype was seen just once. V usage is TRBV28 and J usage is TRBJ1-2, with 9 bases aligning to TRBD1. Germline assignment: CDR1 MDHEN and CDR2 SYDVKM. With 7 bases clipped from V and 11 bases from J, the junction kept 14 bases outside the gene matches. There are 14 residues in the CDR3. CDR3 region: CASNPQGARGGYTF. In nucleotides, the CDR3 is TGTGCCAGCAACCCACAGGGGGCACGAGGAGGTTACACCTTC.

This clonotype was counted only a few times. V is TRBV4-1 and J is TRBJ2-3, with unresolved D. This CDR3 region has 11 residues. V was shortened by 8 bases and J by 6 bases, with 9 bases between the two germline ends. The germline CDR1 and CDR2 sequences are MGHRA and YSYEKL. This CDR3 reads CASGLSDTQYF. The CDR3 bases are TGCGCCAGCGGCCTGAGCGATACGCAGTATTTT.

This clonotype was seen only a few times. V and J are TRBV6-2 or TRBV6-3 and TRBJ2-5, with 8 bases that match TRBD1. The end of the DNA aligns better with TRBJ2-7, so the J call may be wrong. CDR3 length: 16 amino acids. CDR1 and CDR2 from the germline V gene are MNHEY and SVGEGT. CDR3 protein: CASSPLAQGARNEQYF. The CDR3 bases are TGTGCCAGCAGTCCCTTGGCGCAGGGGGCGAGAAACGAGCAGTACTTC.